Shown below are 10 T cell receptor beta chains from a single sample sequenced in a study of shared clonotypes between healthy human individuals. Only in-frame clones appear in the TCRdb table, and some are missing; sequencing was by immunoSEQ multiplex PCR. Of approximately 1,500,000 clones in the sample, approximately 98% were seen once. The sample taken for sequencing was naive CD4+ T cells sorted from blood. As for subset: CD45RA+ positively selected. The receptors here all came from a man aged 25-45 years in good health.

The rearrangement joins TRBV14 to TRBJ2-1, with D possibly being TRBD1 (5 bases). The CDR3 loop spans 14 amino acids. Germline values: CDR1 SGHDN, CDR2 FVKESK. V was shortened by 5 bases and J by 10 bases, with 18 bases between the two germline ends. The CDR3 spells CASSDKGVFTEQFF. CDR3 bases: TGTGCCAGCAGCGACAAAGGGGTATTCACCGAGCAGTTCTTC. Full variable domain (remainder filled in from reference TRBV14 and TRBJ2-1): EAGVTQFPSHSVIEKGQTVTLRCDPISGHDNLYWYRRVMGKEIKFLLHFVKESKQDESGMPNNRFLAERTGGTYSTLKVQPAELEDSGVYFCASSDKGVFTEQFFGPGTRLTVL.

The chain employs TRBV4-1 and TRBJ2-7; D not resolved. The CDR3 is 14 residues long. The V end lost 6 bases, the J end lost 3 bases, and 15 bases lay between the germline ends. Germline V lookup: CDR1 MGHRA, CDR2 YSYEKL. The CDR3 sequence is CASSQEIGLYEQYF. The CDR3 DNA sequence: TGCGCCAGCAGTCAGGAAATAGGGCTCTACGAGCAGTACTTC.

V and J are TRBV2 and TRBJ2-3; no clear D. V was pared by 7 bases and J by 0 bases, with 5 bases between. The CDR3 covers 12 residues. The germline CDR1 and CDR2 sequences are SNHLY and FYNNEI. The CDR3 bases are TGTGCCAGCATAGGGAGCACAGATACGCAGTATTTT. Protein sequence: CASIGSTDTQYF.

This chain links TRBV5-1 with TRBJ1-1; D is uncertain. CDR1 and CDR2 from the germline V gene are SGHRS and YFSETQ. The CDR3 totals 15 residues. With 1 base removed from V and 1 base from J, the gap between germline ends came to 11 bases. The DNA for the CDR3 is TGCGCCAGCAGCTTGATTTCGTCGGAGAACACTGAAGCTTTCTTT. This sequence encodes CASSLISSENTEAFF.

This chain links TRBV6-4 with TRBJ2-7, with 7 bases aligning to TRBD1. Trimming took 4 bases from V and 3 from J; bases not matched to a gene: 3. Germline values: CDR1 MRHNA, CDR2 SNTAGT. The CDR3 consists of 13 residues. The CDR3 DNA sequence: TGTGCCAGCAGTGGGGGACAGTTCTACGAGCAGTACTTC. Encoded protein: CASSGGQFYEQYF.

The count of this clone is one. This chain uses TRBV7-9 with TRBJ1-2; D possibly corresponds to TRBD1 (6 bases). There are 15 residues in the CDR3. Germline values: CDR1 SEHNR, CDR2 FQNEAQ (reference sequence). The ends were cut back, 1 base at V and 1 base at J, with 10 bases in the middle. CDR3 region: CASSLEGGSNYGYTF. The CDR3 bases are TGTGCCAGCAGCTTAGAAGGGGGTAGTAACTATGGCTACACCTTC.

This chain uses TRBV28 with TRBJ1-4; unclear D gene. V lost 6 bases, J lost 0 bases, and 14 bases lay in between. Germline V lookup: CDR1 MDHEN, CDR2 SYDVKM. The length of the CDR3 is 16 residues. The CDR3 region is CASSLDHTATNEKLFF. As DNA, the CDR3 is TGTGCCAGCAGCCTAGACCATACTGCAACTAATGAAAAACTGTTTTTT.

This chain joins TRBV5-4 and TRBJ2-3, with D perhaps TRBD2 (6 bases). The CDR3 runs to 13 residues. The ends were cut back, 3 bases at V and 2 bases at J, with 7 bases in the middle. Per the germline V gene, CDR1 is SGHNT and CDR2 is YYREEE (reference sequence). CDR3 in amino acids: CASSSGATDTQYF. CDR3 DNA sequence: TGTGCCAGCAGCTCGGGAGCCACAGATACGCAGTATTTT.

The rearrangement joins TRBV6-5 to TRBJ1-1; the D gene is possibly TRBD1 (6 bases). Deletions cut 6 bases from V and 7 bases from J, with 18 bases between. The CDR3 extends over 14 amino acids. Germline loops: CDR1 MNHEY, CDR2 SVGAGI. The CDR3 here is CASRRRGWNDEAFF. In nucleotides, the CDR3 is TGTGCCAGCAGAAGGAGGGGGTGGAATGATGAAGCTTTCTTT.

The CDR3 region has the DNA TGTGCCAGCAGTCGAGGGGGCTCTCAGCCCCAGCATTTT. Translation gives CASSRGGSQPQHF. The chain recombines TRBV27 with TRBJ1-5; 7 positions agree with TRBD1. The CDR3 is 13 residues long. Per germline, CDR1 MNHEY and CDR2 SMNVEV (reference sequence). J gave up 6 bases and V 5 bases, and 4 bases lay outside the gene matches.